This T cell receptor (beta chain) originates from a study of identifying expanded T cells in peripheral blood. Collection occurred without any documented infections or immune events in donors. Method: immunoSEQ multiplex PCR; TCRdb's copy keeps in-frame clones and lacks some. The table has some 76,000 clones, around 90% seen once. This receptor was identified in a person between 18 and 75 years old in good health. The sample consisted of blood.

CDR3 nucleotide sequence: TGCAGCCACACCTCGCCAGGGGGGGAGCAGTACTTC. This codes for CSHTSPGGEQYF. The V and J genes are TRBV29-1 and TRBJ2-7, with a weak D call TRBD1 (7 bases). The V gene lost 8 bases and the J gene lost 7 bases, with 18 bases spanning the gap. The germline CDR1 and CDR2 sequences are SQVTM and ANQGSEA. The CDR3 contains 12 residues.